The clone carrying this T cell receptor (beta chain) was detected only a few times. Through a sample-barcoded 5' primer and a J-beta primer mix, a second PCR was run for roughly 7 to 12 cycles. One entry per CDR3 protein, called by TCRdb with MiXCR from the 5' RACE reads. Of 1.5 million to 1.9 million distinct CDR3 sequences listed, roughly 43% were seen once; the top ten hold approximately 4%. Per germline, CDR1 DFQATT and CDR2 SNEGSKA (reference sequence). J was trimmed by 6 bases and V by 0 bases; bases with no gene match: 7. The CDR3 covers 15 residues. This sample is drawn from a study of blood T cells in healthy people across ages.

Sequenced input: blood. The receptor was isolated from a woman aged 18 to 35 in good health. The chain employs TRBV20-1 and TRBJ2-7, with 11 bases lining up with TRBD2. The CDR3 protein is CSARDPLAGDVEQYF. Written as DNA, the CDR3 is TGCAGTGCTAGAGATCCACTAGCGGGAGATGTCGAGCAGTACTTC.